The 25 T cell receptor beta chains in this list originate from one sample, sequenced in a study of blood T cell repertoires in COVID-19. The assay was immunoSEQ multiplex PCR, and TCRdb's table has in-frame clones only and misses some. The table shows under 300,000 clones, with about four fifths occurring only once. Sequencing was done on a sample of PBMCs or T cells enriched from blood (not recorded which). Source of these receptors: a man in his fifties who had recovered from COVID-19.

The DNA for the CDR3 is TGTGCCAGCGGGTTATCTAGCAACGTCCTGACTTTC. It specifies CASGLSSNVLTF. The chain recombines TRBV7-3 with TRBJ2-6; unclear D gene. Germline assignment: CDR1 SGHTA and CDR2 FQGTGA. V was shortened by 8 bases and J by 9 bases, with 11 bases between the two germline ends. The CDR3 covers 12 residues.

The chain carries TRBV19 and TRBJ2-3; the D gene is possibly TRBD1 (6 bases). The CDR3 covers 13 residues. V was clipped by 4 bases and J by 4 bases, with 9 bases between them. Germline loops: CDR1 LNHDA, CDR2 SQIVND (reference sequence). CDR3 residues: CASSRGPADTQYF. The CDR3 nucleotides are TGTGCCAGTAGTAGGGGGCCGGCAGATACGCAGTATTTT. Full variable domain (rest looked up from reference TRBV19 and TRBJ2-3): DGGITQSPKYLFRKEGQNVTLSCEQNLNHDAMYWYRQDPGQGLRLIYYSQIVNDFQKGDIAEGYSVSREKKESFPLTVTSAQKNPTAFYLCASSRGPADTQYFGPGTRLTVL.

Only one count was recorded for this clone. The V and J genes are TRBV28 and TRBJ2-1, with 10 bases lining up with TRBD1. Germline loops: CDR1 MDHEN, CDR2 SYDVKM. The CDR3 has 15 amino acids. V shed 5 bases, J shed 6 bases, and the junction held 7 bases outside the gene matches. DNA of the CDR3: TGTGCCAGCAGTCACCGACAGGGGGCTTTCAATGAGCAGTTCTTC. It translates to CASSHRQGAFNEQFF.

This chain connects TRBV5-4 to TRBJ1-1; 9 nucleotides line up with TRBD1. The CDR3 loop spans 16 amino acids. Germline V gene data show CDR1 as SGHNT and CDR2 as YYREEE (reference sequence). V lost 5 bases, J lost 1 base, and 9 bases stayed unmatched. The CDR3 is CASRLAQGARNTEAFF. The CDR3 DNA is TGTGCCAGCAGACTAGCACAGGGGGCGAGGAACACTGAAGCTTTCTTT.

The J gene is TRBJ2-7, the V gene TRBV30; 8 nucleotides match TRBD2. Germline V lookup: CDR1 GTSNPN, CDR2 SVGIG (reference sequence). The CDR3 is 15 residues long. The ends lost 0 bases at V and 3 bases at J; junction bases unmatched: 7. The CDR3 loop is CAWSVGAGGFYEQYF. For the CDR3, the DNA is TGTGCCTGGAGTGTAGGGGCGGGGGGCTTCTACGAGCAGTACTTC.

The rearrangement uses TRBV13 and TRBJ2-7, with 9 bases matching TRBD1. V was pared by 0 bases and J by 6 bases, with 0 bases of the junction left unmatched. CDR3 length: 13 residues. Germline-derived CDR1 and CDR2 are PRHDT and FYEKMQ (reference sequence). The DNA of the CDR3 is TGTGCCAGCAGCTTAGGGACAGGGGGCGAGCAGTACTTC. Amino acid sequence: CASSLGTGGEQYF.

This clone was picked up one time. V is TRBV5-4 and J is TRBJ1-4, with D maybe TRBD1 (5 bases). The V gene's germline CDR1 is SGHNT and CDR2 YYREEE (reference sequence). The V end lost 4 bases, the J end lost 1 base, and 14 bases lay between the germline ends. The CDR3 has 16 amino acids. Here the CDR3 reads CASSPGGRVTNEKLFF. The CDR3 DNA reads TGTGCCAGCAGCCCCGGGGGGAGAGTAACTAATGAAAAACTGTTTTTT.

In this sample, this clone turned up a few times. V and J are TRBV7-9 and TRBJ2-2; TRBD2 aligns across 8 bases. Germline assignment: CDR1 SEHNR and CDR2 FQNEAQ (reference sequence). This CDR3 is 16 amino acids long. J was trimmed by 2 bases and V by 5 bases; bases with no gene match: 7. Here the CDR3 reads CASSLLSGGNTGELFF. As DNA, the CDR3 is TGTGCCAGCAGCCTACTAAGCGGGGGCAACACCGGGGAGCTGTTTTTT. The whole variable domain, filled in from reference TRBV7-9 and TRBJ2-2, reads DTGVSQNPRHKITKRGQNVTFRCDPISEHNRLYWYRQTLGQGPEFLTYFQNEAQLEKSRLLSDRFSAERPKGSFSTLEIQRTEQGDSAMYLCASSLLSGGNTGELFFGEGSRLTVL.

The chain employs TRBV9 and TRBJ2-5; the match to TRBD2 covers 8 bases. V was pared by 0 bases and J by 5 bases, with 6 bases of the junction left unmatched. The CDR3 is made up of 15 amino acids. Germline V gives CDR1 SGDLS, CDR2 YYNGEE. Here the CDR3 DNA reads TGTGCCAGCAGCGTAGGGACTAGCATCCGGGAGACCCAGTACTTC. As protein: CASSVGTSIRETQYF.

This clone showed up just a few times. The chain uses TRBV7-8 and TRBJ1-6; 10 positions match TRBD1. CDR1 and CDR2 from the germline V gene are SGHVS and FQNEAQ. The J segment lost 7 bases and the V segment lost 3 bases, leaving 3 bases of the junction unmatched. The CDR3 length is 15 residues. The CDR3 nucleotides read TGTGCCAGCAGCTTTCAGGACAGGGGGAATTCACCCCTCCACTTT. Translation gives CASSFQDRGNSPLHF.

This chain joins TRBV19 and TRBJ1-5; D gene uncertain. V was cut by 6 bases and J by 4 bases, with 10 bases left in between. The length of the CDR3 is 13 residues. The germline CDR1 and CDR2 sequences are LNHDA and SQIVND (reference sequence). This CDR3 is CASSPELNQPQHF. The CDR3 DNA follows: TGTGCCAGTAGCCCCGAACTAAATCAGCCCCAGCATTTT.

V and J are TRBV25-1 and TRBJ2-7, with a weak D call TRBD1 (7 bases). V lost 3 bases and J lost 2, with 14 bases in between. Germline V CDR1 and CDR2: MGHDK, SYGVNS. The CDR3 is made up of 15 amino acids. The CDR3 loop reads CASSEGGGGAYEQYF. For the CDR3, the DNA is TGTGCCAGCAGTGAGGGCGGAGGGGGCGCCTACGAGCAGTACTTC.

This clone was detected a few times. The chain employs TRBV20-1 and TRBJ1-1; perhaps TRBD1 as D (5 bases). The V gene's germline CDR1 is DFQATT and CDR2 SNEGSKA (reference sequence). Trimming removed 3 bases from V and 6 bases from J, with 11 bases in between. The CDR3 has 12 residues. The CDR3 DNA reads as TGCAGTGCTAGTCCCGGGACTTCTGAAGCTTTCTTT. Encoded protein: CSASPGTSEAFF.

This clone was seen just once. The chain couples TRBV27 to TRBJ1-2; D is unresolved. Per germline, CDR1 MNHEY and CDR2 SMNVEV (reference sequence). Trimming cost V 10 bases and J 5 bases, with 23 bases left between them. CDR3 length equals 15 residues. In DNA, the CDR3 is TGTGCCACCGGGATCTCCCCACGCCCCTTTTATGGCTACACCTTC. Amino acids: CATGISPRPFYGYTF.

The gene calls are TRBV28 and TRBJ1-2; D is undetermined. Trimming pared 6 bases from V and 8 bases from J, leaving 16 bases between. Germline V gene data show CDR1 as MDHEN and CDR2 as SYDVKM. The CDR3 consists of 13 residues. The CDR3 spells CASRRPPRAGYTF. CDR3 DNA: TGTGCCAGCAGACGCCCTCCGAGGGCGGGCTACACCTTC.

The V and J genes are TRBV5-8 and TRBJ1-5, with TRBD1 as a possible D gene (5 bases). The CDR3 runs to 12 residues. Germline-derived CDR1 and CDR2 are SGHTS and YDEGEE. The V end was cut by 6 bases, the J end by 7 bases, with 11 bases between. This chain's CDR3 is CASTLQGQPQHF. The CDR3, as DNA: TGTGCCAGCACCCTGCAGGGACAGCCCCAGCATTTT.

V gene TRBV9 combines with J gene TRBJ2-1, with 7 bases fitting TRBD2. CDR1 and CDR2 (germline): SGDLS, YYNGEE. J lost 2 bases, V lost 0 bases, and 5 bases had no gene match. The CDR3 sequence is 16 residues long. As DNA, the CDR3 is TGTGCCAGCAGCGTAGGTTCGGGGGGACCCTACAATGAGCAGTTCTTC. Encoded protein: CASSVGSGGPYNEQFF. Combining the CDR3 with reference TRBV9 and TRBJ2-1 gives the whole variable domain DSGVTQTPKHLITATGQRVTLRCSPRSGDLSVYWYQQSLDQGLQFLIQYYNGEERAKGNILERFSAQQFPDLHSELNLSSLELGDSALYFCASSVGSGGPYNEQFFGPGTRLTVL.

The chain joins TRBV28 to TRBJ1-5; tentative D call: TRBD1 (5 bases). The V and J ends lost 6 bases and 4 bases respectively, with 16 bases between them. Germline CDR1 is MDHEN and CDR2 is SYDVKM. The CDR3 runs 15 residues. CDR3 protein: CASSLRPPGNQPQHF. As DNA, the CDR3 is TGTGCCAGCAGCCTCAGGCCCCCAGGGAATCAGCCCCAGCATTTT. Filled out from reference TRBV28 and TRBJ1-5, the complete variable domain reads DVKVTQSSRYLVKRTGEKVFLECVQDMDHENMFWYRQDPGLGLRLIYFSYDVKMKEKGDIPEGYSVSREKKERFSLILESASTNQTSMYLCASSLRPPGNQPQHFGDGTRLSIL.

This chain connects TRBV7-9 to TRBJ2-3; 9 nucleotides agree with TRBD1. The length of the CDR3 is 15 residues. V dropped 4 bases and J dropped 3; count of bases not matched to a gene: 5. CDR1 and CDR2 (germline): SEHNR, FQNEAQ (reference sequence). CDR3 residues: CASSSGTGRTDTQYF. Here the CDR3 DNA reads TGTGCCAGCAGCTCCGGGACAGGGAGAACAGATACGCAGTATTTT. Based on the CDR3 plus reference TRBV7-9 and TRBJ2-3, the full variable domain is DTGVSQNPRHKITKRGQNVTFRCDPISEHNRLYWYRQTLGQGPEFLTYFQNEAQLEKSRLLSDRFSAERPKGSFSTLEIQRTEQGDSAMYLCASSSGTGRTDTQYFGPGTRLTVL.

The chain recombines TRBV7-3 with TRBJ1-1; the D gene is possibly TRBD1 (5 bases). Germline V gives CDR1 SGHTA, CDR2 FQGTGA. This CDR3 is 13 amino acids long. V was trimmed by 4 bases and J by 5 bases, leaving 11 bases between them. The CDR3 spells CASSSNGGTEAFF. The CDR3 DNA reads as TGTGCCAGCAGCTCCAACGGGGGAACTGAAGCTTTCTTT.

This chain uses TRBV5-5 with TRBJ2-5; D perhaps matches TRBD1 (5 bases). The CDR3 has 14 amino acids. Germline CDR1 is SGHKS and CDR2 is YYEKEE (reference sequence). Trimming removed 0 bases from V and 4 bases from J, with 10 bases in between. For the CDR3, the DNA is TGTGCCAGCAGCTTGGACTGGGGCAGAGAGACCCAGTACTTC. The encoded protein is CASSLDWGRETQYF.

Only a few counts were recorded for this clone. This chain connects TRBV5-6 to TRBJ2-3; a weak D match, TRBD2 (6 bases). Trimming took off 4 bases at V and 2 bases at J, with 14 bases between the two ends. The CDR3 covers 15 residues. The V gene's germline CDR1 is SGHDT and CDR2 YYEEEE. The CDR3 region is CASSRISGSTDTQYF. The CDR3, as DNA: TGTGCCAGCAGCAGGATTAGCGGATCCACAGATACGCAGTATTTT. Combining the CDR3 with reference TRBV5-6 and TRBJ2-3 gives the whole variable domain DAGVTQSPTHLIKTRGQQVTLRCSPKSGHDTVSWYQQALGQGPQFIFQYYEEEERQRGNFPDRFSGHQFPNYSSELNVNALLLGDSALYLCASSRISGSTDTQYFGPGTRLTVL.

This chain uses TRBV18 with TRBJ1-4; possible D gene TRBD1, 5 bases. The V gene lost 3 bases and the J gene lost 7 bases, with 15 bases spanning the gap. Germline V CDR1 and CDR2: KGHSH, LQKENI. The CDR3 runs 15 residues. As DNA, the CDR3 is TGTGCCAGCTCACCCGTGGGGGGGTCGAGTGAAAAACTGTTTTTT. Its protein is CASSPVGGSSEKLFF. The variable domain in full, with the rest retrieved from reference TRBV18 and TRBJ1-4, is NAGVMQNPRHLVRRRGQEARLRCSPMKGHSHVYWYRQLPEEGLKFMVYLQKENIIDESGMPKERFSAEFPKEGPSILRIQQVVRGDSAAYFCASSPVGGSSEKLFFGSGTQLSVL.

The chain uses TRBV7-3 and TRBJ2-6; weak D call: TRBD2 (6 bases). The V and J ends lost 1 base and 0 bases respectively, with 7 bases between them. The CDR3 sequence is 16 residues long. Looked up from germline, CDR1 is SGHTA and CDR2 is FQGTGA. The CDR3 here is CASSLKGLSGANVLTF. The CDR3 DNA sequence: TGTGCCAGCAGCTTAAAGGGACTCTCTGGGGCCAACGTCCTGACTTTC.

J is TRBJ1-2 and V is TRBV6-5, with 9 bases lining up with TRBD1. Germline CDR1 MNHEY, CDR2 SVGAGI. With V trimmed by 8 bases and J by 4 bases, 11 bases remained unmatched. The CDR3 consists of 15 residues. The CDR3 DNA reads as TGTGCCAGCCGCCGACAGGGGGAGTTTGCCTATGGCTACACCTTC. Translation: CASRRQGEFAYGYTF.